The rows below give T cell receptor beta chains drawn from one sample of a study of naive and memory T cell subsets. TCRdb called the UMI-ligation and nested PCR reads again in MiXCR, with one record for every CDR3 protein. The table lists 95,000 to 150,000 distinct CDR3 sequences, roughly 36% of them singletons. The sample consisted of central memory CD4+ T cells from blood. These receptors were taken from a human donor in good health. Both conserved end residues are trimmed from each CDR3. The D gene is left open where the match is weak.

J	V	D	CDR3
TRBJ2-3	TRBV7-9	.	ASSSARGSTDTQY
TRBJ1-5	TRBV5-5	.	ASSLEWGQPQH
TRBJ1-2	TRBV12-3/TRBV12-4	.	ASSPDSVYGYT
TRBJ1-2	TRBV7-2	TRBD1	ASSYRDRANYGYT
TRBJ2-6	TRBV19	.	ASTKDRFGANVLT
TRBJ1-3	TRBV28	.	ASSLRQNTIY
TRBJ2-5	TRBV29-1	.	SGGTQETQY
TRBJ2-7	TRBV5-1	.	ASSLKDSSYEQY
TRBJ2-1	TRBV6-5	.	ASSYSLLGDEQF
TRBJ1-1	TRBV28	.	ASSYSRGTTEAF
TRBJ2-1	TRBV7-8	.	ASSLVKTQYNEQF
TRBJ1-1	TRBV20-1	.	SARKPEEAF
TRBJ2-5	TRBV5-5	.	ASSNTGRSETQY
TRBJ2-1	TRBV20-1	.	SAKSVVLNYNEQF
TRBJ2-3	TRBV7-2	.	ASSLGGRGRADTQY
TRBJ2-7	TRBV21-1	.	ASSKTRLSSGTYEQY
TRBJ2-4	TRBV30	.	AWNGGWVAKNIQY
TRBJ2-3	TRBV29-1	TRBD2	SVQPGLAGSTDTQY
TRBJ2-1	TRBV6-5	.	ASKDGDGEQF
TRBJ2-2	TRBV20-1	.	SARDDPDTGELF
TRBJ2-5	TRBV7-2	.	ASSLGQDLQETQY
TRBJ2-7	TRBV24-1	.	ATDLTDAPYEQY